This T cell receptor (beta chain) is drawn from a study of blood T cells in healthy people across ages. Deletions cut 0 bases from V and 0 bases from J, with 9 bases between. The CDR3 spans 16 residues. Germline CDR1 reads KGHSY; CDR2 reads FQNENV. PCR was performed a second time for about 6 to 11 cycles using a sample-barcoded 5' primer and a J-beta primer mix. Via MiXCR, TCRdb re-called the 5' RACE reads, giving one row per CDR3 protein. Of about 800,000 distinct CDR3 sequences listed, 25% are singletons. The sample providers were healthy Caucasian people from Russia, aged roughly 6 to 100. Every sample gave at least 6 micrograms of total RNA when it was extracted. There are a few counts of this clonotype. These data also featured in a second study, about T cells of mothers and their children. From that second work: Input to cDNA synthesis comprised all extracted RNA, at a ratio of around 1.5 ug per 15 ul.

The chain employs TRBV16 and TRBJ1-5; D gene ambiguous. This receptor was taken from a boy younger than 18 in good health. Sequencing was carried out using blood. CDR3 amino acids: CASSQSPQPSNQPQHF. The CDR3 DNA reads as TGTGCCAGCAGCCAATCCCCCCAGCCTAGCAATCAGCCCCAGCATTTT.